This is a list of T cell receptor beta chains from one sample in a study of OX40 agonist ivuxolimab in advanced cancers. Using immunoSEQ multiplex PCR, the repertoire was profiled, and TCRdb retains in-frame clones only, with some absent. The data hold around 72,000 clones, with roughly 92% observed a single time. Sequencing used CD4+ or CD8+ T cells sorted from blood, obtained in a trial of the OX40 agonist ivuxolimab. Every receptor here comes from an adult with an advanced solid tumor such as melanoma, head and neck, liver or kidney cancer. Each CDR3 is given with its conserved first and last residue. A D gene is named only where the DNA matches it firmly. Expanded clones get a size class; other rows say once, few or many, or leave the size out.

d_gene,v_gene,j_gene,abundance,CDR3aa,CDR3nt
.,TRBV5-1,TRBJ1-1,.,CASSLVAPGNTEAFF,TGCGCCAGCAGCTTGGTAGCTCCGGGGAACACTGAAGCTTTCTTT
.,TRBV4-1,TRBJ2-5,.,CASSQDSGGRGGQETQYF,TGCGCCAGCAGCCAAGATAGTGGGGGTAGGGGGGGTCAAGAGACCCAGTACTTC
.,TRBV10-2,TRBJ2-5,.,CASSQPPGQGFREQYF,TGCGCCAGCAGTCAGCCACCGGGGCAGGGGTTCCGGGAGCAGTACTTC
.,TRBV4-3,TRBJ2-5,.,CASSQDRETQYF,TGCGCCAGCAGCCAAGACCGAGAGACCCAGTACTTC
.,TRBV6-5,TRBJ2-7,.,CASRGQASSYEQYF,TGTGCCAGCAGAGGCCAGGCCAGCTCCTACGAGCAGTACTTC
TRBD2,TRBV5-1,TRBJ2-5,.,CASSLDAPGGETQYF,TGCGCCAGCAGCTTGGATGCCCCCGGGGGGGAGACCCAGTACTTC
.,TRBV11-3,TRBJ2-7,.,CASSLPGTELSYEQYF,TGTGCCAGCAGTCTTCCGGGGACGGAGCTTTCCTACGAGCAGTACTTC
.,TRBV18,TRBJ2-3,.,CASSPYGDTQYF,TGTGCCAGCTCACCTTACGGAGATACGCAGTATTTT
TRBD2,TRBV14,TRBJ2-7,.,CASSQRAGSSYEQYF,TGTGCCAGCAGCCAGAGAGCGGGGAGCTCCTACGAGCAGTACTTC
TRBD1,TRBV4-2,TRBJ1-4,.,CASSQGRGLGEKLFF,TGTGCCAGCAGCCAAGGAAGGGGGCTAGGAGAAAAACTGTTTTTT
.,TRBV18,TRBJ2-5,.,CASSPRQIQETQYF,TGTGCCAGCTCACCTCGACAGATCCAAGAGACCCAGTACTTC
.,TRBV13,TRBJ2-3,.,CASSWGTSTDTQYF,TGTGCCAGCAGCTGGGGGACGAGCACAGATACGCAGTATTTT
.,TRBV7-2,TRBJ2-1,once,CASSLVPPTGNEQFF,TGTGCCAGCAGCTTAGTTCCTCCGACGGGCAATGAGCAGTTCTTC
.,TRBV19,TRBJ2-3,.,CASSPGAADTQYF,TGTGCCAGTAGCCCGGGGGCGGCAGATACGCAGTATTTT
.,TRBV28,TRBJ2-5,.,CASSFGWRRGSETQYF,TGTGCCAGCAGTTTCGGGTGGCGCCGAGGGTCAGAGACCCAGTACTTC
.,TRBV5-4,TRBJ2-3,.,CASSWGGSTDTQYF,TGTGCCAGCAGCTGGGGCGGGTCCACAGATACGCAGTATTTT
TRBD2,TRBV7-2,TRBJ2-1,.,CASSSRTGGRGNEQFF,TGTGCCAGCAGCTCACGCACGGGGGGACGCGGCAATGAGCAGTTCTTC
TRBD1,TRBV4-2,TRBJ1-4,once,CASSQSPTGGNEKLFF,TGTGCCAGCAGCCAATCCCCGACAGGGGGCAACGAAAAACTGTTTTTT
TRBD2,TRBV4-2,TRBJ2-7,.,CASSRTTSGSWYEQYF,TGTGCCAGCAGCCGAACCACTAGCGGGAGTTGGTACGAGCAGTACTTC
.,TRBV5-1,TRBJ1-1,.,CASSPGQGTEAFF,TGCGCCAGCAGCCCCGGGCAGGGAACTGAAGCTTTCTTT
.,TRBV19,TRBJ1-1,once,CASSIGPTEAFF,TGTGCCAGTAGTATAGGCCCCACTGAAGCTTTCTTT
.,TRBV19,TRBJ1-5,.,CASTLDPGQGPQHF,TGTGCCAGTACTTTGGACCCTGGCCAGGGGCCCCAGCATTTT